The present T cell receptor (beta chain) was sequenced within a study of identical twins. Study outcomes and limitations: Beta out-of-frame sequences displayed a weaker excess of sharing between twins.

TCRdb re-called the 5' RACE reads with MiXCR, one entry per CDR3 protein. The table has a few hundred thousand distinct CDR3 sequences, around a tenth seen once. Turning to this clonotype: Its target is not known.

The germline V gene encodes CDR1 MNHEY and CDR2 SVGAGI. V was clipped by 2 bases and J by 2 bases, with 13 bases between them. The CDR3 covers 15 residues. These data also featured in a second study, about yellow fever vaccine responses in identical twins. That work states: It has been reported that, in twins, the vaccine T cell response seemed partly convergent and partly personalized.

This chain joins TRBV6-5 and TRBJ2-7; D not certain. Sequenced input: PBMCs. This receptor was obtained from a woman aged 18-29 years in good health. The CDR3 region is CASSYAQGSPYEQYF. In nucleotides, the CDR3 is TGTGCCAGCAGTTACGCCCAAGGCAGTCCCTACGAGCAGTACTTC.